These 21 T cell receptor beta chains were sequenced from one sample in a study of T-cell memory formation after mild COVID-19. Each CDR3 protein gets one entry after TCRdb re-called the 5' RACE reads with MiXCR. The sample shows roughly 250,000 distinct CDR3 sequences, 16% of them seen only once. Specimen: PBMCs or a T cell subset sorted from them (not recorded which). All receptors derive from a man between 18 and 35 years old who had mild COVID-19 (a few samples of this study predate the infection). Cell type and time point are not known.

This chain links TRBV18 with TRBJ2-1; perhaps TRBD2 as D (5 bases). The ends were cut back, 4 bases at V and 9 bases at J, with 10 bases in the middle. The CDR3 has 12 residues. Germline CDR1 is KGHSH and CDR2 is LQKENI. The CDR3 DNA sequence: TGTGCCAGCTCACTGGCGGGCGGTGAGCAGTTCTTC. Protein product: CASSLAGGEQFF.

V gene TRBV11-1 combines with J gene TRBJ2-1, with 7 nucleotides matching TRBD2. The trim removed 5 bases at V and 6 bases at J, leaving 13 bases unmatched. Germline CDR1 and CDR2: SGHAT and FQDESV (reference sequence). The CDR3 has 16 amino acids. The CDR3 reads CASSRDLGGVLNEQFF. Written as DNA, the CDR3 is TGTGCCAGCAGCCGAGACCTGGGGGGGGTGCTCAATGAGCAGTTCTTC.

This clonotype showed up just a few times. The chain has TRBV5-1 and TRBJ2-3; 9 positions match TRBD2. The CDR3 has 14 amino acids. After removal of 7 bases from V and 5 bases from J, the junction contained 8 bases not matched to a gene. Germline V gene data show CDR1 as SGHRS and CDR2 as YFSETQ. CDR3 bases: TGCGCCAGCCATGGCGGGGGGGCCCAAGATACGCAGTATTTT. The encoded protein is CASHGGGAQDTQYF.

The table lists this clonotype with a few counts. The genes are TRBV4-3 and TRBJ2-1; maybe TRBD1 (5 bases). Germline V gene sequence: CDR1 LGHNA, CDR2 YSLEER. The CDR3 is 15 residues long. The germline V and J ends were trimmed by 2 bases and 8 bases, with 16 bases remaining between them. The CDR3 DNA follows: TGCGCCAGCAGCCAATCCCCCGATAGGGGCGATGAGCAGTTCTTC. Its protein is CASSQSPDRGDEQFF.

The chain recombines TRBV6-1 with TRBJ2-7, with D perhaps TRBD2 (5 bases). Germline V lookup: CDR1 MNHNS, CDR2 SASEGT. This CDR3 comprises 15 residues. V dropped 8 bases and J dropped 3 bases, with 20 bases sitting between them. The CDR3 loop is CASDMPGIAVYEQYV. Written as DNA, the CDR3 is TGTGCCAGCGACATGCCCGGGATTGCCGTCTACGAGCAGTACGTC.

V is TRBV7-2 and J is TRBJ2-1; D unclear. The germline V gene encodes CDR1 SGHTA and CDR2 FQGNSA. This CDR3 comprises 12 residues. The germline V and J ends were trimmed by 4 bases and 10 bases, with 11 bases remaining between them. CDR3 nucleotide sequence: TGTGCCAGCAGCTCCCAAGTCCGAGAGCAGTTCTTC. Amino acids: CASSSQVREQFF.

A few counts support this clonotype. J is TRBJ2-5 and V is TRBV5-4; 8 bases fit TRBD2. This CDR3 is 14 amino acids long. V shed 3 bases and J 2 bases; nucleotides not matched to a gene: 3. Germline CDR1 and CDR2: SGHNT and YYREEE (reference sequence). CDR3 protein: CASSSVAGQETQYF. The CDR3, as DNA: TGTGCCAGCAGCTCGGTAGCGGGGCAAGAGACCCAGTACTTC.

V usage is TRBV5-6 and J usage is TRBJ1-1, with D possibly TRBD1 on 6 matching bases. Germline V gene sequence: CDR1 SGHDT, CDR2 YYEEEE. The CDR3 is 13 amino acids. V lost 2 bases, J lost 8 bases, and 13 bases lay in between. CDR3 coding DNA: TGTGCCAGCAGCTTAGCAGGGGTCCGAGAAGCTTTCTTT. It translates to CASSLAGVREAFF.

The chain is built from TRBV25-1 and TRBJ2-1; D may be TRBD1 (6 bases). The V end was cut by 3 bases, the J end by 8 bases, with 14 bases between. The germline V gene has CDR1 MGHDK and CDR2 SYGVNS. CDR3 length: 14 residues. DNA of the CDR3: TGTGCCAGCAGTGAGCAGGGGATTGGGGATGAGCAGTTCTTC. Translated: CASSEQGIGDEQFF. Variable domain in full (rest from reference TRBV25-1 and TRBJ2-1): EADIYQTPRYLVIGTGKKITLECSQTMGHDKMYWYQQDPGMELHLIHYSYGVNSTEKGDLSSESTVSRIRTEHFPLTLESARPSHTSQYLCASSEQGIGDEQFFGPGTRLTVL.

The chain has TRBV29-1 and TRBJ2-3, with D possibly being TRBD2 (7 bases). The V gene lost 7 bases and the J gene lost 3 bases, with 17 bases spanning the gap. CDR1 and CDR2 (germline): SQVTM, ANQGSEA. There are 14 residues in the CDR3. CDR3 in amino acids: CSGSRGAPTDTQYF. As DNA, the CDR3 is TGCAGCGGCTCCCGGGGGGCCCCTACAGATACGCAGTATTTT.

As DNA, the CDR3 is TGCAGCGTTGACAGCGACTCTGGGGCCAACGTCCTGACTTTC. Protein product: CSVDSDSGANVLTF. This chain links TRBV29-1 with TRBJ2-6, with D uncertain. Between the trimmed V and J ends, which lost 3 bases and 0 bases, there was a span of 6 bases. The CDR3 contains 14 residues. Germline CDR1 SQVTM, CDR2 ANQGSEA.

The rearrangement joins TRBV4-3 to TRBJ2-6; a possible D gene is TRBD2 (6 bases). Trimming cost V 4 bases and J 2 bases, with 12 bases left between them. This CDR3 has 16 residues. Germline CDR1 LGHNA, CDR2 YSLEER. The CDR3 DNA reads as TGCGCCAGCAGCCCCGAGTGGGGGGCTGGGGCCAACGTCCTGACTTTC. Translating it yields CASSPEWGAGANVLTF.

This clonotype has ten or more counts. The chain links TRBV5-1 to TRBJ1-3; no definite D call. This CDR3 is 13 amino acids long. Deletions cut 0 bases from V and 7 bases from J, with 8 bases between. Looked up from germline, CDR1 is SGHRS and CDR2 is YFSETQ. The CDR3 spells CASSLDTTNTIYF. The CDR3 nucleotides read TGCGCCAGCAGCTTGGACACGACGAACACCATATATTTT. The variable domain in full, completed from reference TRBV5-1 and TRBJ1-3, reads KAGVTQTPRYLIKTRGQQVTLSCSPISGHRSVSWYQQTPGQGLQFLFEYFSETQRNKGNFPGRFSGRQFSNSRSEMNVSTLELGDSALYLCASSLDTTNTIYFGEGSWLTVV.

This clonotype was seen only a few times. The genes are TRBV5-1 and TRBJ1-4; D might be TRBD1 (6 bases). Looked up from germline, CDR1 is SGHRS and CDR2 is YFSETQ. This CDR3 has 15 residues. Between the trimmed V and J ends, which lost 0 bases and 7 bases, there was a span of 13 bases. The CDR3 is CASSLDGRGGEKLFF. In DNA, the CDR3 is TGCGCCAGCAGCTTGGATGGACGAGGGGGTGAAAAACTGTTTTTT.

This clonotype was detected only a few times. The chain has TRBV27 and TRBJ1-3; D not certain. The CDR3 is 16 residues long. Per germline, CDR1 MNHEY and CDR2 SMNVEV (reference sequence). Trimming left V 5 bases short and J 0 bases short, with 14 bases between. The CDR3 reads CASSIDGITSGNTIYF. CDR3 sequence (DNA): TGTGCCAGCAGTATCGACGGGATAACCTCTGGAAACACCATATATTTT.

This chain joins TRBV10-3 and TRBJ1-1; the match to TRBD1 covers 7 bases. The CDR3 has 13 residues. Losses at the gene ends were 11 bases for V and 1 base for J; bases not matched to a gene: 7. The V gene's germline CDR1 is ENHRY and CDR2 SYGVKD. The CDR3 nucleotides read TGTGCCGCTACAGGGGTGGAGAACACTGAAGCTTTCTTT. Amino acid sequence: CAATGVENTEAFF.

This clonotype was seen more than once but under ten times. This chain connects TRBV13 to TRBJ1-4; TRBD1 might be the D (5 bases). The CDR3 totals 17 residues. Trimming removed 5 bases from V and 0 bases from J, with 16 bases in between. In germline, CDR1 is PRHDT, CDR2 FYEKMQ (reference sequence). The CDR3 DNA sequence: TGTGCCAGCAGCCCCGGGACTTTGAAGGCAACTAATGAAAAACTGTTTTTT. This gives the protein CASSPGTLKATNEKLFF.

This clonotype was seen a handful of times. The rearrangement links TRBV6-5 to TRBJ2-5; D not resolved. Germline values: CDR1 MNHEY, CDR2 SVGAGI. CDR3 length: 11 residues. Trimming removed 6 bases from V and 2 bases from J, with 4 bases in between. The CDR3 spells CASRQQETQYF. In DNA, the CDR3 is TGTGCCAGCAGACAGCAAGAGACCCAGTACTTC.

The table lists this clonotype with a few counts. The V call is TRBV4-3, the J call TRBJ1-3; tentatively, D is TRBD1 (5 bases). This CDR3 contains 15 residues. CDR1 and CDR2 from the germline V gene are LGHNA and YSLEER. Between the trimmed V and J ends, which lost 2 bases and 0 bases, there was a span of 8 bases. The CDR3 loop reads CASSQWGGSGNTIYF. The CDR3 DNA reads as TGCGCCAGCAGCCAATGGGGGGGCTCTGGAAACACCATATATTTT.

The table lists this clonotype with a few counts. The chain carries TRBV4-3 and TRBJ2-5; unclear D gene. Per the germline V gene, CDR1 is LGHNA and CDR2 is YSLEER. The CDR3 length is 13 residues. The V end lost 0 bases, the J end lost 2 bases, and 4 bases lay between the germline ends. CDR3 region: CASSQEPQETQYF. The CDR3 DNA is TGCGCCAGCAGCCAAGAACCGCAAGAGACCCAGTACTTC.

This clonotype was detected ten times or more. V usage is TRBV5-1 and J usage is TRBJ2-7, with a tentative D call TRBD2 (5 bases). Deletions cut 0 bases from V and 2 bases from J, with 6 bases between. CDR1 and CDR2 from the germline V gene are SGHRS and YFSETQ. CDR3 length: 13 amino acids. The CDR3 protein is CASSLDGAYEQYF. The DNA for the CDR3 is TGCGCCAGCAGCTTGGACGGGGCCTACGAGCAGTACTTC.